This T cell receptor beta chain comes out of a study of blood T cell repertoires in COVID-19. The protocol was immunoSEQ multiplex PCR, while the TCRdb copy is restricted to in-frame clones and leaves out a portion. The profile shows approximately 460,000 clones, 75% to 90% of them singletons. CDR3 length: 15 residues. The germline gives CDR1 LNHDA, CDR2 SQIVND (reference sequence). Trimming took 2 bases from V and 2 from J; bases not matched to a gene: 3. The sequence came from a man aged 18 to 29 with COVID-19, enrolled during active disease. The sample comprised peripheral blood. This chain links TRBV19 with TRBJ2-5; 9 positions agree with TRBD2. The CDR3 coding sequence is TGTGCCAGTAGTATAAGTCTAGCGGGACAAGAGACCCAGTACTTC. It codes for CASSISLAGQETQYF.